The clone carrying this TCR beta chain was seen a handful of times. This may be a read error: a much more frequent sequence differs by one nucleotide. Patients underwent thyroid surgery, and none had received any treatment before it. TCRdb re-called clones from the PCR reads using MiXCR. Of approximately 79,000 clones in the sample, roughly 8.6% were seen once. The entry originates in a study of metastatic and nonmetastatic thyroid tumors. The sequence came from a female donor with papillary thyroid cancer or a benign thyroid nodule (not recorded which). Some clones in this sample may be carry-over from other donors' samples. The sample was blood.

CDR3 DNA: TGTGCCAGCAGCTTGGCTGGGGCCAACGTCCTGACTTTC. Translated, it gives CASSLAGANVLTF. V and J are TRBV5-6 and TRBJ2-6; D call uncertain. The CDR3 spans 13 residues. Between the trimmed V and J ends, which lost 0 bases and 2 bases, there was a span of 0 bases. The germline V gene has CDR1 SGHDT and CDR2 YYEEEE.